This T cell receptor beta chain comes out of a study of T cell responses to AZD1222 COVID-19 vaccine. Produced via immunoSEQ multiplex PCR; TCRdb's table is partial and in-frame only. The sample carries 140,000 to 150,000 clones, under 95% recorded once. Unmatched junction bases numbered 3, after V lost 7 bases and J lost 2 bases. The CDR3 sequence is 13 residues long. Germline loops: CDR1 SGDLS, CDR2 YYNGEE. This chain uses TRBV9 with TRBJ2-7; 10 bases agree with TRBD1. The specimen comprised peripheral blood, sampled on day 0 of AZD1222 vaccination. The clonotype was recovered from an adult in good health. The CDR3 spells CASGGTGAYEQYF. CDR3 coding DNA: TGTGCCAGCGGCGGGACAGGGGCCTACGAGCAGTACTTC.